A single sample is the source of the 32 T cell receptor beta chains below, sequenced in a study of T cells after yellow fever vaccination. TCRdb re-called the 5' RACE reads through MiXCR, storing one row per CDR3 protein. The table records about 300,000 distinct CDR3 sequences, around 9.3% of them present only once. Sequenced material: CD4+ T cells sorted from PBMCs, taken 5 days after the yellow fever booster vaccination. All receptors come from a man aged 18 to 29 who received the YFV17D yellow fever vaccine.

The chain couples TRBV6-5 to TRBJ2-2, with D perhaps given as TRBD1 or TRBD2 (5 bases each). The CDR3 consists of 16 residues. Trimming pared 4 bases from V and 3 bases from J, leaving 15 bases between. Germline V gene data show CDR1 as MNHEY and CDR2 as SVGAGI. The CDR3 is CASSSYRWRDTGELFF. As DNA, the CDR3 is TGTGCCAGCAGTTCATACAGGTGGCGGGACACCGGGGAGCTGTTTTTT.

The chain has TRBV6-6 and TRBJ1-2; D is unresolved. Trimming stripped 0 bases from V and 0 bases from J, with 20 bases between. The CDR3 covers 19 residues. Germline values: CDR1 MNHNY, CDR2 SVGAGI (reference sequence). The CDR3 sequence is CASSYSIISFLSTNYGYTF. The DNA for the CDR3 is TGTGCCAGCAGTTACTCGATAATATCTTTCTTGTCTACTAACTATGGCTACACCTTC.

The chain employs TRBV20-1 and TRBJ1-2; D is possibly TRBD1 (5 bases). The germline V gene has CDR1 DFQATT and CDR2 SNEGSKA (reference sequence). This CDR3 is built from 13 residues. V was cut by 6 bases and J by 8 bases, with 19 bases left in between. Here the CDR3 reads CSARAGTTRGYTF. The CDR3 nucleotides are TGCAGTGCGAGGGCCGGGACTACGAGGGGCTACACCTTC.

The gene calls are TRBV7-8 and TRBJ1-5, with 8 bases aligning to TRBD1. The V gene end was trimmed by 8 bases and the J gene end by 1 base; junction bases not matched to a gene: 7. From germline, CDR1 is SGHVS and CDR2 FQNEAQ. The CDR3 has 15 residues. The CDR3 here is CASARGPWSNQPQHF. CDR3 coding DNA: TGTGCCAGCGCCAGGGGGCCATGGAGCAATCAGCCCCAGCATTTT.

V usage is TRBV7-9 and J usage is TRBJ1-5; perhaps TRBD1 as D (5 bases). Germline V gene sequence: CDR1 SEHNR, CDR2 FQNEAQ (reference sequence). The CDR3 contains 15 residues. Trimming pared 5 bases from V and 0 bases from J, leaving 11 bases between. DNA for the CDR3: TGTGCCAGCAGCACCGACAGTAATAGCAATCAGCCCCAGCATTTT. Protein product: CASSTDSNSNQPQHF.

The J gene is TRBJ2-7, the V gene TRBV4-3; TRBD2 matches 11 bases. Germline CDR1 LGHNA, CDR2 YSLEER. This CDR3 is built from 16 residues. After removal of 1 base from V and 2 bases from J, the junction contained 4 bases not matched to a gene. This chain's CDR3 is CASSQGLAGGTYEQYF. The CDR3 DNA is TGCGCCAGCAGCCAAGGGCTAGCGGGGGGCACCTACGAGCAGTACTTC.

DNA for the CDR3: TGTGCCAGCAGCTCCGACGTGGGGCGTCAGCCCCAGCATTTT. The encoded protein is CASSSDVGRQPQHF. This chain links TRBV7-2 with TRBJ1-5; maybe TRBD1 (5 bases). The CDR3 spans 14 residues. Germline V gives CDR1 SGHTA, CDR2 FQGNSA. The V end was cut by 4 bases, the J end by 6 bases, with 13 bases between.

The V and J genes are TRBV20-1 and TRBJ1-1, with 7 bases fitting TRBD1. The CDR3 consists of 14 residues. V was pared by 6 bases and J by 10 bases, with 17 bases of the junction left unmatched. Germline V CDR1 and CDR2: DFQATT, SNEGSKA (reference sequence). DNA of the CDR3: TGCAGTGCCCCTGACCCCGACAGGGAATCATCAGCTTTCTTT. This translates into CSAPDPDRESSAFF.

This clonotype was detected many times. The chain uses TRBV12-3 or TRBV12-4 and TRBJ2-5, with D perhaps given as TRBD1 or TRBD2 (5 bases each). The V end was cut by 3 bases, the J end by 7 bases, with 12 bases between. This CDR3 comprises 13 residues. The CDR3 nucleotides are TGTGCCAGCAGTTTCACTAGGGGTGCGACCCAGTACTTC. Encoded protein: CASSFTRGATQYF.

The sample holds a few counts of this clonotype. The chain is built from TRBV6-2 or TRBV6-3 and TRBJ2-1; tentative D call: TRBD2 (6 bases). CDR3 length: 16 residues. Trimming removed 0 bases from V and 5 bases from J, with 14 bases in between. CDR1 and CDR2 from the germline V gene are MNHEY and SVGEGT. CDR3 DNA: TGTGCCAGCAGTTACTCGTTTAAAGGAGGGAACAATGAGCAGTTCTTC. Encoded protein: CASSYSFKGGNNEQFF.

The V gene is TRBV12-3 or TRBV12-4, the J gene TRBJ2-5; 9 bases match TRBD2. CDR3 size: 14 residues. After removal of 3 bases from V and 5 bases from J, the junction contained 4 bases not matched to a gene. CDR3: CASSLGGGAETQYF. Written as DNA, the CDR3 is TGTGCCAGCAGTTTGGGCGGGGGGGCCGAGACCCAGTACTTC.

This clonotype was detected a few times. The chain uses TRBV24-1 and TRBJ1-6; D is unresolved. The CDR3 length is 17 residues. Deletions cut 7 bases from V and 0 bases from J, with 15 bases between. Germline CDR1 is KGHDR and CDR2 is SFDVKD. CDR3 amino acids: CATSRTGKSSYNSPLHF. The CDR3 coding sequence is TGTGCCACCAGCCGGACCGGGAAGAGCTCCTATAATTCACCCCTCCACTTT.

This clonotype was recorded a few times. The chain employs TRBV29-1 and TRBJ2-1; 8 nucleotides align to TRBD1. The CDR3 spans 14 residues. The V gene end was trimmed by 6 bases and the J gene end by 4 bases; junction bases not matched to a gene: 8. CDR1 SQVTM and CDR2 ANQGSEA come from the germline V gene. The CDR3 loop reads CSVTDRASYNEQFF. CDR3 in DNA: TGCAGCGTGACGGACAGGGCGTCTTACAATGAGCAGTTCTTC.

This clonotype was detected ten times or more. The chain employs TRBV5-7 and TRBJ1-5; TRBD1 agrees at 9 bases. TRBV5-7 is known as an ORF, though its function is uncertain. The V and J ends lost 4 bases and 6 bases, in that order; junction bases with no gene match: 5. This CDR3 has 14 amino acids. The DNA of the CDR3 is TGTGCCAGCAGCGCGGGACAGGGCACTCAGCCCCAGCATTTT. Translating it yields CASSAGQGTQPQHF.

This clonotype was seen at least ten times. This chain uses TRBV10-3 with TRBJ2-7, with 9 bases matching TRBD2. The CDR3 has 14 residues. Germline CDR1 reads ENHRY; CDR2 reads SYGVKD. After removal of 6 bases from V and 4 bases from J, the junction contained 7 bases not matched to a gene. CDR3 coding DNA: TGTGCCATCAGCCCATCGACTAGCGGTTACGAGCAGTACGTC. Translating it yields CAISPSTSGYEQYV.

The chain uses TRBV30 and TRBJ1-2, with a tentative D call TRBD1 (6 bases). The germline V gene has CDR1 GTSNPN and CDR2 SVGIG (reference sequence). V was pared by 0 bases and J by 4 bases, with 9 bases between. The CDR3 is 13 residues long. This chain's CDR3 is CAWSVQGSYGYTF. CDR3 DNA sequence: TGTGCCTGGAGTGTACAGGGATCCTATGGCTACACCTTC.

This clonotype occurred a few times. The chain recombines TRBV20-1 with TRBJ2-1; 8 bases fit TRBD2. Losses at the gene ends were 5 bases for V and 0 bases for J; bases not matched to a gene: 3. Germline CDR1 DFQATT, CDR2 SNEGSKA (reference sequence). This CDR3 region has 14 residues. DNA for the CDR3: TGCAGTGCTCCCCGGGGGGGCTCCTACAATGAGCAGTTCTTC. Residues: CSAPRGGSYNEQFF.

This sequence joins TRBV30 and TRBJ2-5; the match to TRBD1 covers 7 bases. CDR1 is GTSNPN, CDR2 SVGIG, per germline (reference sequence). The CDR3 spans 13 residues. The V gene end was trimmed by 3 bases and the J gene end by 5 bases; junction bases not matched to a gene: 6. CDR3 residues: CAWRVTGVETQYF. CDR3 nucleotides: TGTGCCTGGAGGGTTACAGGGGTCGAGACCCAGTACTTC.

The rearrangement uses TRBV2 and TRBJ1-5; D uncertain. CDR1 SNHLY and CDR2 FYNNEI come from the germline V gene. This CDR3 is built from 12 residues. Between the trimmed V and J ends, which lost 8 bases and 0 bases, there was a span of 5 bases. The CDR3 loop reads CASHNSNQPQHF. The CDR3 bases are TGTGCCAGCCATAATAGCAATCAGCCCCAGCATTTT.

This clonotype was seen only a few times. V is TRBV5-1 and J is TRBJ2-3; TRBD1 matches at 8 bases. Germline assignment: CDR1 SGHRS and CDR2 YFSETQ. The CDR3 is 14 amino acids. With V trimmed by 4 bases and J by 5 bases, 6 bases remained unmatched. In nucleotides, the CDR3 is TGCGCCAGCAGCCTAGGACAGGGATTAGATACGCAGTATTTT. Translated: CASSLGQGLDTQYF.

The CDR3: CASSQKWLPTDTQYF. The CDR3 DNA reads as TGCGCCAGCAGCCAAAAATGGTTACCCACAGATACGCAGTATTTT. This sequence joins TRBV4-3 and TRBJ2-3; D not certain. The V gene's germline CDR1 is LGHNA and CDR2 YSLEER. The CDR3 totals 15 residues. The V end lost 2 bases, the J end lost 2 bases, and 11 bases lay between the germline ends.

This clonotype has at least ten counts. The J gene is TRBJ2-1, the V gene TRBV4-3, with D possibly matching TRBD2 (5 bases). CDR1 and CDR2 (germline): LGHNA, YSLEER. This CDR3 spans 15 amino acids. Deletions cut 1 base from V and 6 bases from J, with 13 bases between. The CDR3 loop is CASSQVGRGLNEQFF. The CDR3 DNA is TGCGCCAGCAGCCAAGTTGGACGGGGTCTCAATGAGCAGTTCTTC.

This sequence joins TRBV5-4 and TRBJ2-1; 7 bases agree with TRBD1. The J segment lost 0 bases and the V segment lost 0 bases, leaving 3 bases of the junction unmatched. The CDR3 sequence is 16 residues long. From germline, CDR1 is SGHNT and CDR2 YYREEE (reference sequence). CDR3 loop: CASSLGGQSSYNEQFF. DNA of the CDR3: TGTGCCAGCAGCTTGGGGGGACAGAGCTCCTACAATGAGCAGTTCTTC.

V gene TRBV7-9 combines with J gene TRBJ1-2; D is undetermined. The V end lost 7 bases, the J end lost 0 bases, and 9 bases lay between the germline ends. CDR1 SEHNR and CDR2 FQNEAQ come from the germline V gene (reference sequence). This CDR3 comprises 13 residues. The CDR3 coding sequence is TGTGCCAGCAACCCAGAAGCTAACTATGGCTACACCTTC. It codes for CASNPEANYGYTF.

This clonotype was seen only a few times. The chain recombines TRBV7-2 with TRBJ2-7; D may correspond to TRBD1 or TRBD2 (5 bases each). Trimming removed 2 bases from V and 0 bases from J, with 11 bases in between. The length of the CDR3 is 15 residues. From germline, CDR1 is SGHTA and CDR2 FQGNSA. CDR3 DNA sequence: TGTGCCAGCAGCTTAAACCCAGGGAGCTCCTACGAGCAGTACGTC. Its translation: CASSLNPGSSYEQYV.

This clonotype was detected a few times. The chain links TRBV29-1 to TRBJ2-7, with TRBD1 identical over 10 bases. The CDR3 runs to 14 residues. CDR1 and CDR2 from the germline V gene are SQVTM and ANQGSEA. Losses at the gene ends were 0 bases for V and 7 bases for J; bases not matched to a gene: 6. The CDR3 coding sequence is TGCAGCGTTGAAGAGGGACAGGGGAAGGGAGAGCAGTACGTC. Protein: CSVEEGQGKGEQYV.

This chain joins TRBV6-2 or TRBV6-3 and TRBJ1-1; no reliable D call. With 8 bases removed from V and 7 bases from J, the gap between germline ends came to 17 bases. CDR1 and CDR2 (germline): MNHEY, SVGEGT. The CDR3 consists of 13 residues. The CDR3 DNA is TGTGCCAGCGGGGAATTCTTTAAGAATGAAGCTTTCTTT. Translated: CASGEFFKNEAFF.

This clonotype was picked up a small number of times. CDR3 region: CSAIRGRGQYF. The CDR3 coding sequence is TGCAGTGCTATTCGGGGGCGTGGGCAGTATTTT. The chain has TRBV20-1 and TRBJ2-3; D is tentatively TRBD1 or TRBD2 (6 bases each). V gave up 4 bases and J gave up 11 bases, with 13 bases separating them. The germline V gene has CDR1 DFQATT and CDR2 SNEGSKA (reference sequence). The CDR3 runs to 11 residues.

CDR3 protein: CASTPGTHNEQFF. The CDR3 coding sequence is TGTGCCAGCACCCCTGGGACGCACAATGAGCAGTTCTTC. The chain carries TRBV12-3 or TRBV12-4 and TRBJ2-1, with D possibly called TRBD1 or TRBD2 (5 bases each). The CDR3 contains 13 residues. Deletions cut 7 bases from V and 5 bases from J, with 12 bases between.

The chain uses TRBV9 and TRBJ2-3; 8 bases are a match to TRBD1. V shed 3 bases, J shed 2 bases, and the junction held 8 bases outside the gene matches. The CDR3 is made up of 16 amino acids. Germline V gives CDR1 SGDLS, CDR2 YYNGEE. In DNA, the CDR3 is TGTGCCAGCAGCGCCCGGACAGGGATATACACAGATACGCAGTATTTT. Its protein is CASSARTGIYTDTQYF.

In its sample, this clonotype was seen many times. The J gene is TRBJ2-3, the V gene TRBV5-5; D remains ambiguous. This CDR3 has 17 residues. CDR1 and CDR2 (germline): SGHKS, YYEKEE (reference sequence). Trimming stripped 3 bases from V and 4 bases from J, with 21 bases between. The CDR3 reads CASSSGWQPASPDTQYF. CDR3 bases: TGTGCCAGCAGCTCAGGATGGCAGCCGGCTAGTCCAGATACGCAGTATTTT. Looking up the rest from reference TRBV5-5 and TRBJ2-3 gives the full variable domain: DAGVTQSPTHLIKTRGQQVTLRCSPISGHKSVSWYQQVLGQGPQFIFQYYEKEERGRGNFPDRFSARQFPNYSSELNVNALLLGDSALYLCASSSGWQPASPDTQYFGPGTRLTVL.

The gene calls are TRBV21-1 and TRBJ2-5; TRBD1, as called in the table, went unchecked against the DNA. TRBV21-1 is a recognized pseudogene. This CDR3 contains 16 residues. CDR3 protein: CASSRVGQGGRETQYF. The CDR3 DNA is TGTGCCAGCAGCAGGGTAGGACAGGGTGGTCGGGAGACCCAGTACTTC.